This entry describes one T cell receptor (beta chain). The record originates from a study of graft-versus-host responses after intestinal transplantation. Only in-frame clones appear in the TCRdb table, and some are missing; sequencing was by immunoSEQ multiplex PCR. The sample carries some 8,000 clones, 60% to 70% recorded once. Tissue from the graft was processed to free its intraepithelial and lamina propria lymphocytes. The CDR3 is 14 residues long. V was cut by 6 bases and J by 6 bases, with 16 bases left in between. Germline CDR1 reads MNHEY; CDR2 reads SVGAGI. This sample comprised ileum tissue, obtained about 460 days after transplant. V gene TRBV6-5 combines with J gene TRBJ2-3, with D perhaps TRBD1 (5 bases). This clonotype was sampled from a human patient who received an intestinal transplant, so some T cells may come from the graft donor. This CDR3 reads CASSPRGPYDTQYF. In nucleotides, the CDR3 is TGTGCCAGCAGCCCTAGGGGCCCGTACGATACGCAGTATTTT.